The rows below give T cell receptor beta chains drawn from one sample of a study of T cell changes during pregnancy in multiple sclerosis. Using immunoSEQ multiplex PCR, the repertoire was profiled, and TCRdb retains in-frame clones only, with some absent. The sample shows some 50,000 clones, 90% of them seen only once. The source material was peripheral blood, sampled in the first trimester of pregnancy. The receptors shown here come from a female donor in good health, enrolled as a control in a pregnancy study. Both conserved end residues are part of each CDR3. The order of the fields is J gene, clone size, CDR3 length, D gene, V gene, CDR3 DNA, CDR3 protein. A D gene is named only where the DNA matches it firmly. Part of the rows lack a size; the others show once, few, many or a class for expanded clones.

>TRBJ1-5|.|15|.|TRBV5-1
TGCGCCAGCAGCTTGTATCCAGATAGCAATCAGCCCCAGCATTTT
CASSLYPDSNQPQHF
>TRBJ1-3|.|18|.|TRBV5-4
TGTGCCAGCAGCTTGGGACCTCAGGGGTGGAACTCTGGAAACACCATATATTTT
CASSLGPQGWNSGNTIYF
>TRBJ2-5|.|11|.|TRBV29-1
TGCAGCGTTGGGGAAGGGGTCACCCAGTACTTC
CSVGEGVTQYF
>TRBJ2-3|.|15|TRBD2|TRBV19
TGTGCCAGTAGTATTACTAGCGGGGGCACAGATACGCAGTATTTT
CASSITSGGTDTQYF
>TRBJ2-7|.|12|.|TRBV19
TGTGCAAGAGACTTCTGCTCCTACGAGCAGTACTTC
CARDFCSYEQYF
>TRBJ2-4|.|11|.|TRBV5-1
TGCGCCAGCAGGCTAGTCGGCATTCAGTACTTC
CASRLVGIQYF
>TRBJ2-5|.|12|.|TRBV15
TGTGCCACCAGCAGAGATCATGAGACCCAGTACTTC
CATSRDHETQYF
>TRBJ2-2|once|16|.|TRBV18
TGTGCCAGCTCACAGTCGACAGCCACGAACACCGGGGAGCTGTTTTTT
CASSQSTATNTGELFF
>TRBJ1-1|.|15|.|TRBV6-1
TGTGCCAGCAGTGAATGGACAGTGAAAGTCACTGAAGCTTTCTTT
CASSEWTVKVTEAFF
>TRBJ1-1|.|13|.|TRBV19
TGTGCCAGTAGTAGACAGCCGAACACTGAAGCTTTCTTT
CASSRQPNTEAFF